A selection of T cell receptor beta chains follows, all from one sample in a study of OX40 agonist ivuxolimab in advanced cancers. Assay used: immunoSEQ multiplex PCR; TCRdb lists only in-frame clones, some missing. The profile shows around 58,000 clones, 80% to 90% of them singletons. This material consisted of CD4+ or CD8+ T cells sorted from blood, taken in a trial of the OX40 agonist ivuxolimab. The receptors come from an adult with an advanced solid tumor such as melanoma, head and neck, liver or kidney cancer. Each CDR3 is given with its conserved first and last residue.

v_call	j_call	cdr3_aa
TRBV18	TRBJ1-4	CASSPAGGHEKLFF
TRBV4-3	TRBJ1-5	CASSQGPQGRQPQHF
TRBV10-3	TRBJ2-2	CAIGAGAGELFF
TRBV19	TRBJ1-5	CASSIQGTDSNQPQHF
TRBV11-2	TRBJ2-5	CASSPGTSGGHETQYF
TRBV29-1	TRBJ2-4	CSVFTGTANIQYF
TRBV5-4	TRBJ2-6	CASSLFGANVLTF
TRBV30	TRBJ1-2	CAWSGLRGYTF
TRBV5-4	TRBJ2-1	CASSLRLAYYNEQFF
TRBV4-1	TRBJ2-2	CASSQARRGSYSTGELFF
TRBV7-2	TRBJ1-2	CASRGQGAGYGYTF
TRBV10-3	.	CAISEIAGKTGYEQYF
TRBV2	TRBJ2-3	CASKREGLDTQYF
TRBV7-3	TRBJ2-1	CASSPTPGQGAGEQFF
TRBV5-4	TRBJ1-6	CASSPDIQGIGSPLHF
TRBV9	TRBJ1-2	CASTRDPPDYGYTF
TRBV4-2	TRBJ1-5	CASSQEVGTGEKAQHF
TRBV18	TRBJ1-1	CASSPQGESTEAFF
TRBV18	TRBJ1-4	CASSPELSGTLFF
TRBV6-6	TRBJ2-1	CASSPGPYNEQFF
TRBV28	TRBJ1-6	CASSLGQVVNSPLHF
TRBV10-3	TRBJ2-7	CAISKGPGYEQYF
TRBV6-1	TRBJ2-1	CASSQVRAGGRSQSSYNEQFF
TRBV6-1	TRBJ2-5	CASTRGEETQYF
TRBV7-9	TRBJ2-3	CASSSRSSELTDTQYF
TRBV18	TRBJ1-6	CASSRETGGDSPLHF
TRBV7-9	TRBJ1-2	CASSLDSYGYTF
TRBV28	TRBJ2-1	CASRQEGGSYNEQFF
TRBV19	TRBJ1-4	CASSKPREAEKLFF
TRBV28	TRBJ2-2	CASTRPGELFF
TRBV28	TRBJ2-1	CASSIPGLAPNEQFF
TRBV29-1	TRBJ1-2	CSGEAGGGYTF
TRBV4-1	TRBJ2-3	CASSRTGFPSTDTQYF
TRBV14	TRBJ2-5	CASSQVPWETQYF
TRBV5-1	TRBJ2-1	CASSLVAGADNEQFF
TRBV7-9	TRBJ2-5	CASSLGGGGQKTQYF
TRBV11-3	TRBJ2-7	CASSLGQGNYEQYF
TRBV19	TRBJ2-2	CASSPNLWTGGDVGELFF
TRBV6-5	TRBJ2-5	CASRPWGDQETQYF
TRBV7-9	TRBJ1-5	CASSPLGGAGQPQHF
TRBV7-8	TRBJ2-6	CASSPLYGAGLSGANVLTF